This TCR beta chain was sequenced during a study of T cell responses to AZD1222 COVID-19 vaccine. Profiling relied on immunoSEQ multiplex PCR, and the TCRdb table lists in-frame clones only, not all of them. The sample has tens of thousands of clones, about 87% seen once. The trim removed 3 bases at V and 2 bases at J, leaving 20 bases unmatched. The V gene's germline CDR1 is SGDLS and CDR2 YYNGEE. The CDR3 totals 20 residues. Sample: peripheral blood, taken 28 days after the second AZD1222 dose. The chain couples TRBV9 to TRBJ2-1; 7 bases agree with TRBD1. The sequence came from an adult who received the AZD1222 COVID-19 vaccine. CDR3 amino acids: CASSGAQGPKRGPPYNEQFF. The CDR3, as DNA: TGTGCCAGCAGCGGCGCACAGGGGCCCAAACGCGGGCCTCCCTACAATGAGCAGTTCTTC.